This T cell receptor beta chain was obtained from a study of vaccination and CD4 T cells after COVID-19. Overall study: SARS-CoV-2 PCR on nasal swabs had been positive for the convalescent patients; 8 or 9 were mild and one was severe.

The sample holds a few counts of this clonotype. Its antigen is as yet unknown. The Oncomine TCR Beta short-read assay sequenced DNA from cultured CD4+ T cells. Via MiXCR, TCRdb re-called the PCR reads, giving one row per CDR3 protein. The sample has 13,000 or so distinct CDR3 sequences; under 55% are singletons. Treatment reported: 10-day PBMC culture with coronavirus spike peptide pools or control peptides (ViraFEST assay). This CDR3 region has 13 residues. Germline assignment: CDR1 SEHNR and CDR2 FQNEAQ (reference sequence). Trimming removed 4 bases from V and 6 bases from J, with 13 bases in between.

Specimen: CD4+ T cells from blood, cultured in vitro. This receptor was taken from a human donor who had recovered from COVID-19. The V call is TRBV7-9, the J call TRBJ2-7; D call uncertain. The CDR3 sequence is CASSSRSGPEQYF. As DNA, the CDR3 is TGTGCCAGCAGCTCTCGATCGGGTCCCGAGCAGTACTTC.